This is a list of T cell receptor beta chains from one sample in a study of T-cell memory formation after mild COVID-19. TCRdb redid the calling of the 5' RACE reads with MiXCR, one entry per CDR3 protein. This sample has roughly 260,000 distinct CDR3 sequences, with less than 20% found just once. The sample was PBMCs or a T cell subset sorted from them (not recorded which). The receptors come from a man aged 18 to 35 who had mild COVID-19 (a few samples of this study predate the infection). Cell type and time point are not known. Both conserved end residues are trimmed from each CDR3. D genes are given only for firm matches.

>TRBD2|TRBV24-1
ATSDLRGVRTDTQY
>TRBD2|TRBV6-5
ASRPTSGGADTQY
>TRBD1|TRBV11-2
ASSSLQGNSGNTIY
>.|TRBV7-2
ASSTRSEGTQY
>TRBD1|TRBV7-8
ASSIRQGAQPQH
>.|TRBV6-5
ASSYGGLNTEAF
>.|TRBV5-4
ASRYTYKSSGANVLT
>.|TRBV28
ASSLVPGSAYEQY
>.|TRBV24-1
ATSDLLWRTQY
>.|TRBV6-2/TRBV6-3
ASSRNPGSSYEQY
>.|TRBV20-1
RAKWGNSVKGNTEAF
>.|TRBV5-1
ASSLDPGRTVSSYEQY
>TRBD1|TRBV10-3
AISEFGQGGTEAF
>.|TRBV10-2
ASRSTVEAF
>.|TRBV20-1
SAPQPGPPSSEQY
>.|TRBV7-2
ASSLKSRNEQF
>.|TRBV18
ASSPPGQLNYGYT
>.|TRBV5-1
ASSLAHNTGELF
>TRBD2|TRBV11-3
ASSLGGLASTDTQY
>TRBD1|TRBV12-3/TRBV12-4
ASSQGQGQTQY
>.|TRBV5-1
ASQKGTEQETQY
>.|TRBV3-1
ASGSSNQPQH
>.|TRBV6-2/TRBV6-3
ASSSIFRGTPNEQF
>TRBD1|TRBV7-8
ASSLRSGTGETGELF
>.|TRBV18
ASSPETDGYT
>TRBD2|TRBV29-1
SVRGSGGFTDTQY
>.|TRBV5-6
ASRAGTFRHYGYT
>TRBD2|TRBV7-2
ASGKSSGTWETQY
>.|TRBV16
ASSQGKDTEAF
>TRBD1|TRBV4-3
ASSRKATAGGAGELF
>.|TRBV9
ASSRAAGEAF
>TRBD1|TRBV7-9
ASSSPRTGSYEQY
>TRBD1|TRBV7-2
ASSLGQFYGYT
>TRBD1|TRBV7-2
ASSGGQGAAKLF
>.|TRBV7-9
ASRPPPTKAADTQY
>TRBD2|TRBV2
ASSVLAGGEGAQY
>.|TRBV9
ASSPLTDPQF
>TRBD2|TRBV4-3
ASSPGGGATDTQY
>.|TRBV7-8
ASSLGWGSFGLGAF
>.|TRBV28
ASSPGTYGQYGYT
>.|TRBV7-3
ASSSMTPPDTQY